A single T cell receptor (beta chain) is shown here with its context. The authors' processing: For nucleated cells, counts were estimated from reference gene primer amplification. Method: immunoSEQ multiplex PCR; TCRdb's copy keeps in-frame clones and lacks some. Clonal size and the V and J genes are those of that table, whereas D and trimming came from the DNA. The sample contains more than 200,000 clones, around 80% of which appear only once. The sample comes from a study of blood T cell repertoires in COVID-19. At the level of the study: The United States, Italy and Spain provided the acute and convalescent COVID-19 samples. Sample material is recorded as cDNA or gDNA derived from T cells, B-cell-depleted T cells, or PBMCs.

V lost 6 bases, J lost 14 bases, and 14 bases lay in between. Germline assignment: CDR1 MDHEN and CDR2 SYDVKM. The CDR3 spans 12 residues. V usage is TRBV28 and J usage is TRBJ1-6, with D uncertain. Sequenced input: peripheral blood. The receptor's source is a middle-aged woman with active or convalescent COVID-19. CDR3 region: CASRGPAGTLHF. The CDR3 DNA reads TGTGCCAGCAGGGGCCCAGCGGGGACCCTCCACTTT.